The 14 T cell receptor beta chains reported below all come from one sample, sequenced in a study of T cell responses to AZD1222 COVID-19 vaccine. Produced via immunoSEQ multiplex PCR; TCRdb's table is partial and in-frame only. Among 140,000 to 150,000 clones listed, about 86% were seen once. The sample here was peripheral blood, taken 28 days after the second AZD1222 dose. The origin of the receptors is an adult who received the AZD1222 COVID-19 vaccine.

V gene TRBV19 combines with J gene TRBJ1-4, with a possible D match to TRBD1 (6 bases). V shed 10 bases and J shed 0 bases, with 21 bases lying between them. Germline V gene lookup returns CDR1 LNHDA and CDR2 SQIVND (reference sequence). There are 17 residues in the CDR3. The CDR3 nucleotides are TGTGCCACAAGCGCCGGGACACCTTTCTCAACTAATGAAAAACTGTTTTTT. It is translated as CATSAGTPFSTNEKLFF.

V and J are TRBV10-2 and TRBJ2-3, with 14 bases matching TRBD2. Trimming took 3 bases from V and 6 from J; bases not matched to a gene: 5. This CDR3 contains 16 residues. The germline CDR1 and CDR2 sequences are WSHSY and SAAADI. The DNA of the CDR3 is TGCGCCAGCAGTGACCCGGGACTAGCGGGGGCGGATACGCAGTATTTT. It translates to CASSDPGLAGADTQYF.

The CDR3 DNA follows: TGTGCCAGCAGTTACTCTGGGGGGGACGGCTCACCCCTCCACTTT. This sequence encodes CASSYSGGDGSPLHF. The rearrangement uses TRBV6-5 and TRBJ1-6, with TRBD1 as a possible D gene (5 bases). CDR1 is MNHEY, CDR2 SVGAGI, per germline. The CDR3 covers 15 residues. V shed 0 bases and J shed 10 bases, with 13 bases lying between them.

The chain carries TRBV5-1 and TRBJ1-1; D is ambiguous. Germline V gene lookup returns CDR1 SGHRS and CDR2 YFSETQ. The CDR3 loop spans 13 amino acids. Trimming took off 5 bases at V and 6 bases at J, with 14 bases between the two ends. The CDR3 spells CASRSGLGAEAFF. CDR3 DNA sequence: TGCGCCAGCAGATCCGGTTTGGGTGCTGAAGCTTTCTTT. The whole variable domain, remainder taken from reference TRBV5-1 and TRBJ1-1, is KAGVTQTPRYLIKTRGQQVTLSCSPISGHRSVSWYQQTPGQGLQFLFEYFSETQRNKGNFPGRFSGRQFSNSRSEMNVSTLELGDSALYLCASRSGLGAEAFFGQGTRLTVV.

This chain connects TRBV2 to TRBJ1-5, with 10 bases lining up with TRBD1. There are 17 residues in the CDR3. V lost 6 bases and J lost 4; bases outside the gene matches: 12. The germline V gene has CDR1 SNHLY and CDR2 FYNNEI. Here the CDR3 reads CASSIRWDRGSNQPQHF. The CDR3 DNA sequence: TGTGCCAGCAGCATAAGGTGGGACAGGGGTTCGAATCAGCCCCAGCATTTT. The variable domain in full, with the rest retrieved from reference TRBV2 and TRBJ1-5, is EPEVTQTPSHQVTQMGQEVILRCVPISNHLYFYWYRQILGQKVEFLVSFYNNEISEKSEIFDDQFSVERPDGSNFTLKIRSTKLEDSAMYFCASSIRWDRGSNQPQHFGDGTRLSIL.

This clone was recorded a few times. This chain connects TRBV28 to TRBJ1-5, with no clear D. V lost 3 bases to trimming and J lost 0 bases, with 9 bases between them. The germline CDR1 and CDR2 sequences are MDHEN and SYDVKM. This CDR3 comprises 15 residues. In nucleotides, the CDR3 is TGTGCCAGCAGTTTTGTTATGGATAGCAATCAGCCCCAGCATTTT. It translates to CASSFVMDSNQPQHF. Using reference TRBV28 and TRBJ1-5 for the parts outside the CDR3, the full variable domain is DVKVTQSSRYLVKRTGEKVFLECVQDMDHENMFWYRQDPGLGLRLIYFSYDVKMKEKGDIPEGYSVSREKKERFSLILESASTNQTSMYLCASSFVMDSNQPQHFGDGTRLSIL.

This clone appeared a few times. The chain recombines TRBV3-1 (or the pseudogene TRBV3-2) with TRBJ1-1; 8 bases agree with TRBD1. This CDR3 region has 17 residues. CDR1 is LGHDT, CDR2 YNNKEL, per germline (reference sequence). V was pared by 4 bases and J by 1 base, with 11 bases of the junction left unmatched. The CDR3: CASSPIERDRWNTEAFF. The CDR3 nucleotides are TGTGCCAGCAGCCCTATAGAACGGGACAGGTGGAACACTGAAGCTTTCTTT.

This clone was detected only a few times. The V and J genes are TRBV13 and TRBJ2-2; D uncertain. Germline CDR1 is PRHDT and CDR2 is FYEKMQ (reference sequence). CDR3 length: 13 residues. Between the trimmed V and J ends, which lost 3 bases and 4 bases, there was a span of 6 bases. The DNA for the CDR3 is TGTGCCAGCAGCTTCGTGCCCACCGGGGAGCTGTTTTTT. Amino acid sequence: CASSFVPTGELFF.

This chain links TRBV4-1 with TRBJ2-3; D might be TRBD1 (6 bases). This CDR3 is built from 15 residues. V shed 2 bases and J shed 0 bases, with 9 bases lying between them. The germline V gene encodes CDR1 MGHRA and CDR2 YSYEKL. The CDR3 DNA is TGCGCCAGCAGCCAACCCGGACAGAGCACAGATACGCAGTATTTT. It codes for CASSQPGQSTDTQYF.

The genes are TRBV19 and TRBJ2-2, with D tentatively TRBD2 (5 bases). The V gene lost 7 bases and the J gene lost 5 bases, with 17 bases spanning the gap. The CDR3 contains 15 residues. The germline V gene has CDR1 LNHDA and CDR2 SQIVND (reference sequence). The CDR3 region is CASTPLWQRTGELFF. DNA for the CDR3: TGTGCCAGTACTCCTTTATGGCAGCGGACCGGGGAGCTGTTTTTT.

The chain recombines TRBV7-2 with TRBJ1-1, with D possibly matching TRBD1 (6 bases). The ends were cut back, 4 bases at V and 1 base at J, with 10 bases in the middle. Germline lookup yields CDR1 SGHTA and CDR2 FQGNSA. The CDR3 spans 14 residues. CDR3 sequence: CASSSTGTNTEAFF. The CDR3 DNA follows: TGTGCCAGCAGCTCTACAGGGACGAACACTGAAGCTTTCTTT.

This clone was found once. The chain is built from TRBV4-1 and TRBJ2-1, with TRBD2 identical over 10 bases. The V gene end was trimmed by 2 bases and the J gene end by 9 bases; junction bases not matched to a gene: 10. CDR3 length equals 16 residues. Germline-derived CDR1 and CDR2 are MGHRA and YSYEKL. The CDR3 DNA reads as TGCGCCAGCAGCCAAAGACTACTAGCGGGGAGGGGTGAGCAGTTCTTC. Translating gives CASSQRLLAGRGEQFF.

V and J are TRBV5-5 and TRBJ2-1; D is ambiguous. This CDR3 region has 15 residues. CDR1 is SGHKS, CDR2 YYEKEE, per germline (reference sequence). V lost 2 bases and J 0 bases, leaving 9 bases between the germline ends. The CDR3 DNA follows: TGTGCCAGCAGCTTAGTCCGGGTCTCCTACAATGAGCAGTTCTTC. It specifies CASSLVRVSYNEQFF.

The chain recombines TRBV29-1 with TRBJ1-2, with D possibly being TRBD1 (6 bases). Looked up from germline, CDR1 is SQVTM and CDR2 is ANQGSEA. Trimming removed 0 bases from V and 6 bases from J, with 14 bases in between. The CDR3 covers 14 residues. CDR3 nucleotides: TGCAGCGTTGAAGAGTACGGGACATATGATGGCTACACCTTC. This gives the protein CSVEEYGTYDGYTF. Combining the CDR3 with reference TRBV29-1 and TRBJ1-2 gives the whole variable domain SAVISQKPSRDICQRGTSLTIQCQVDSQVTMMFWYRQQPGQSLTLIATANQGSEATYESGFVIDKFPISRPNLTFSTLTVSNMSPEDSSIYLCSVEEYGTYDGYTFGSGTRLTVV.